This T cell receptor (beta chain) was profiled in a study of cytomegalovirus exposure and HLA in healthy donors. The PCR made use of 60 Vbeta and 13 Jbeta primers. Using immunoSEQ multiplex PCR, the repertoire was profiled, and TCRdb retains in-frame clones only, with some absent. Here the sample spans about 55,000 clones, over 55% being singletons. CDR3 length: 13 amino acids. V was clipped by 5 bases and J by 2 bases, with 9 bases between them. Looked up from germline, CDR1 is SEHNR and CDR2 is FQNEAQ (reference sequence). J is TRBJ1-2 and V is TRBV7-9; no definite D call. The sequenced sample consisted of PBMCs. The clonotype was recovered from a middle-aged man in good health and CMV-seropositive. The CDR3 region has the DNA TGTGCCAGCAGCCCCCCCCAGAACTATGGCTACACCTTC. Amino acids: CASSPPQNYGYTF.